This entry lists 15 T cell receptor beta chains sequenced from one sample in a study of blood T cell repertoires in COVID-19. Only in-frame clones appear in the TCRdb table, and some are missing; sequencing was by immunoSEQ multiplex PCR. This sample has over 200,000 clones; just over 85% occur once, and the top ten carry roughly 15%. Sequencing was performed on PBMCs or T cells enriched from blood (not recorded which). These receptors were obtained from a man between 18 and 35 years old who had recovered from COVID-19.

The rearrangement links TRBV14 to TRBJ2-1; the D gene is possibly TRBD2 (6 bases). Germline V gene lookup returns CDR1 SGHDN and CDR2 FVKESK. The CDR3 spans 17 residues. V lost 2 bases and J lost 0, with 14 bases in between. CDR3 nucleotides: TGTGCCAGCAGCCAAATAGCTAGCGTGAGCTCCTACAATGAGCAGTTCTTC. This encodes CASSQIASVSSYNEQFF.

The chain has TRBV4-1 and TRBJ2-3; 7 bases agree with TRBD2. V shed 4 bases, J shed 1 base, and the junction held 11 bases outside the gene matches. The CDR3 has 17 residues. From germline, CDR1 is MGHRA and CDR2 YSYEKL. The CDR3 region has the DNA TGCGCCAGCAGCCGCGCTGTCCAGCGGGAAGGCACAGATACGCAGTATTTT. Protein sequence: CASSRAVQREGTDTQYF.

The chain links TRBV25-1 to TRBJ2-2; unclear D gene. The CDR3 spans 12 residues. Trimming removed 7 bases at V and 7 bases at J, with 10 bases between. Germline V CDR1 and CDR2: MGHDK, SYGVNS. CDR3 nucleotide sequence: TGTGCCAGCATGGCACAGCTCGGGGAGCTGTTTTTT. Encoded protein: CASMAQLGELFF.

This clone was detected only once. This chain links TRBV5-1 with TRBJ2-1, with D possibly being TRBD1 (5 bases). The CDR3 covers 15 residues. Trimming left V 4 bases short and J 0 bases short, with 11 bases between. Germline lookup yields CDR1 SGHRS and CDR2 YFSETQ. The DNA of the CDR3 is TGCGCCAGCAGCCACGTAAGGGGCTCCTACAATGAGCAGTTCTTC. This gives the protein CASSHVRGSYNEQFF.

The chain combines TRBV5-8 with TRBJ1-4, with TRBD1 matching over 7 bases. With 1 base clipped from V and 8 bases from J, the junction kept 5 bases outside the gene matches. This CDR3 is 14 amino acids long. Germline CDR1 and CDR2: SGHTS and YDEGEE. The CDR3 here is CASSLPGQAEKLFF. CDR3 nucleotide sequence: TGTGCCAGCAGCTTGCCAGGACAGGCGGAAAAACTGTTTTTT.

The CDR3 reads CATSDSDFPYTDTQYF. DNA for the CDR3: TGTGCCACCAGTGATTCCGACTTCCCGTACACAGATACGCAGTATTTT. J is TRBJ2-3 and V is TRBV24-1, with D hard to call. V dropped 2 bases and J dropped 2 bases, with 13 bases sitting between them. The V gene's germline CDR1 is KGHDR and CDR2 SFDVKD. The CDR3 runs to 16 residues.

V is TRBV11-3 and J is TRBJ1-3, with TRBD1 matching 7 bases. The CDR3 has 15 amino acids. Germline CDR1 reads SGHNT; CDR2 reads YENEEA. The V and J ends lost 5 bases and 0 bases, in that order; junction bases with no gene match: 4. The CDR3 reads CASSPWDSSGNTIYF. The CDR3 coding sequence is TGTGCCAGCAGCCCGTGGGACAGCTCTGGAAACACCATATATTTT.

The sample holds a few counts of this clone. V usage is TRBV20-1 and J usage is TRBJ1-1, with a possible D match to TRBD1 (5 bases). Germline CDR1 and CDR2: DFQATT and SNEGSKA (reference sequence). The V end was cut by 0 bases, the J end by 8 bases, with 7 bases between. The CDR3 is 11 amino acids. The CDR3: CSARDRGEAFF. CDR3 nucleotides: TGCAGTGCTAGAGACCGGGGGGAAGCTTTCTTT.

The chain links TRBV9 to TRBJ2-2, with D tentatively TRBD2 (6 bases). The germline gives CDR1 SGDLS, CDR2 YYNGEE. This CDR3 comprises 14 residues. The V end was cut by 0 bases, the J end by 3 bases, with 6 bases between. For the CDR3, the DNA is TGTGCCAGCAGCGTAGCGGGAGACACCGGGGAGCTGTTTTTT. It yields the protein CASSVAGDTGELFF.

This clone appeared a single time. DNA of the CDR3: TGTGCCAGCTCACCATACCAGGGTGGCTATGGCTACACCTTC. Translating gives CASSPYQGGYGYTF. J is TRBJ1-2 and V is TRBV18, with D perhaps matching TRBD1 (5 bases). V was cut by 2 bases and J by 4 bases, with 11 bases left in between. The CDR3 has 14 residues. Germline CDR1 KGHSH, CDR2 LQKENI.

The V gene is TRBV11-2, the J gene TRBJ2-7; a weak D match, TRBD1 (5 bases). CDR3 length: 12 residues. Germline CDR1 is SGHAT and CDR2 is FQNNGV. The V end was cut by 6 bases, the J end by 5 bases, with 11 bases between. DNA for the CDR3: TGTGCCAGCAGATCAGACAGAAACGAGCAGTACTTC. Amino acid sequence: CASRSDRNEQYF.

This chain joins TRBV5-6 and TRBJ1-2; D is unresolved. From germline, CDR1 is SGHDT and CDR2 YYEEEE. Trimming left V 0 bases short and J 8 bases short, with 11 bases between. This CDR3 is 13 amino acids long. In nucleotides, the CDR3 is TGTGCCAGCAGCTTGGGAGCGTCGGGGGGCTACACCTTC. Translated: CASSLGASGGYTF. Full variable domain (rest looked up from reference TRBV5-6 and TRBJ1-2): DAGVTQSPTHLIKTRGQQVTLRCSPKSGHDTVSWYQQALGQGPQFIFQYYEEEERQRGNFPDRFSGHQFPNYSSELNVNALLLGDSALYLCASSLGASGGYTFGSGTRLTVV.

This clone was counted a few times. V and J are TRBV2 and TRBJ2-7; D unresolved. Germline V gene sequence: CDR1 SNHLY, CDR2 FYNNEI. The CDR3 is 13 residues long. Trimming took 6 bases from V and 6 from J, leaving 15 bases between them. In nucleotides, the CDR3 is TGTGCCAGCAGCGCGCCCCCTAGAAGCGAGCAGTACTTC. This translates into CASSAPPRSEQYF.

The chain is built from TRBV5-1 and TRBJ1-1, with TRBD1 matching over 8 bases. The CDR3 has 14 amino acids. V lost 0 bases and J lost 10; bases outside the gene matches: 8. The germline V gene has CDR1 SGHRS and CDR2 YFSETQ. For the CDR3, the DNA is TGCGCCAGCAGCTTGGGGACAGGGCCACCAGGAGCTTTCTTT. Amino acid sequence: CASSLGTGPPGAFF.

The chain is built from TRBV12-3 or TRBV12-4 and TRBJ2-7; possible D gene TRBD2, 7 bases. The CDR3 spans 13 residues. Trimming left V 7 bases short and J 2 bases short, with 12 bases between. This chain's CDR3 is CASTRGTTYEQYF. CDR3 sequence (DNA): TGTGCCAGCACGCGGGGGACAACCTACGAGCAGTACTTC.